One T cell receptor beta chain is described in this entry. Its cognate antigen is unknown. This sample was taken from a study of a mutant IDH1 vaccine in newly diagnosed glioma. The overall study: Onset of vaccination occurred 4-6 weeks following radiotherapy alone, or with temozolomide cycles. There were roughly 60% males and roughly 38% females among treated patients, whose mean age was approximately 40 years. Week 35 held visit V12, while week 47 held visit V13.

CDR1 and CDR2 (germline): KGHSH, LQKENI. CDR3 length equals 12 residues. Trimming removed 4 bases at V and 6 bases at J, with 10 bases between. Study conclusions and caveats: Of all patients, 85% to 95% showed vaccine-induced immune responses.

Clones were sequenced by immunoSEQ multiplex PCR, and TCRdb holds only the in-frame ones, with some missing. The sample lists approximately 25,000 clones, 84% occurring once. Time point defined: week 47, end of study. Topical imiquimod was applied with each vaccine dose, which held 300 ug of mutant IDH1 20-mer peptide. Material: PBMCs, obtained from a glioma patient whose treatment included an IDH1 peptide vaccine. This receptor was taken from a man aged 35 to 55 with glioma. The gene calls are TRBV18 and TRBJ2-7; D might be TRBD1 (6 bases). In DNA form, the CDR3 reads TGTGCCAGCTCACAGGACAGTGGCGAGCAGTACTTC. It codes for CASSQDSGEQYF. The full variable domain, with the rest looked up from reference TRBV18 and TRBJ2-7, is NAGVMQNPRHLVRRRGQEARLRCSPMKGHSHVYWYRQLPEEGLKFMVYLQKENIIDESGMPKERFSAEFPKEGPSILRIQQVVRGDSAAYFCASSQDSGEQYFGPGTRLTVT.